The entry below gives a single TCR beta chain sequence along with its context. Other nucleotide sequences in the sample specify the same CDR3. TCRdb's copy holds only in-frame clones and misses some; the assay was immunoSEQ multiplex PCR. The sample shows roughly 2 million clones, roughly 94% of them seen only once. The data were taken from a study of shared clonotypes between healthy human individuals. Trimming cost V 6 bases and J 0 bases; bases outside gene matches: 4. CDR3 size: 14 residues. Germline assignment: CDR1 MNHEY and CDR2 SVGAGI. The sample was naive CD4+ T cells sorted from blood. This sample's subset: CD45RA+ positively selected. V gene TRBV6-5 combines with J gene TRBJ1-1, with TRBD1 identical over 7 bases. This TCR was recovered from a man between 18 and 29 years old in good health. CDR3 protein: CASRRTGMNTEAFF. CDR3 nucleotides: TGTGCCAGCAGAAGGACAGGTATGAACACTGAAGCTTTCTTT.